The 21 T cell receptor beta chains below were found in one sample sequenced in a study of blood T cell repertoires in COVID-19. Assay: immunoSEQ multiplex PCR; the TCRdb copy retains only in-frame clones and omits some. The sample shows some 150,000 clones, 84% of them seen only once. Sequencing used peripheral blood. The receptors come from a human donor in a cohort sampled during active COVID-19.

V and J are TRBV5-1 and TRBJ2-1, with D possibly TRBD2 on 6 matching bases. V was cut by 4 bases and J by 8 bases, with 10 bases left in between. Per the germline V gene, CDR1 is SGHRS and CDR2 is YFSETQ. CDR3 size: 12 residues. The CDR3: CASSIPGDEQFF. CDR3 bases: TGCGCCAGCAGCATCCCGGGGGATGAGCAGTTCTTC.

CDR3 sequence reads: CATSDGRYDGYTF. CDR3 sequence (DNA): TGTGCCACCAGTGATGGGAGGTACGATGGCTACACCTTC. This chain links TRBV24-1 with TRBJ1-2, with D hard to call. V was shortened by 3 bases and J by 6 bases, with 10 bases between the two germline ends. The CDR3 sequence is 13 residues long. The germline gives CDR1 KGHDR, CDR2 SFDVKD.

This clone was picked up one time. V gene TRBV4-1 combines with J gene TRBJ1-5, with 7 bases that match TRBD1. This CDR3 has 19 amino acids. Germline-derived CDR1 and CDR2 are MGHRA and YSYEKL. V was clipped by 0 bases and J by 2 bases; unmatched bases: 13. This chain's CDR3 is CASSQDGRGLQKGNQPQHF. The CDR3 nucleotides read TGCGCCAGCAGCCAAGACGGAAGGGGGCTGCAAAAGGGCAATCAGCCCCAGCATTTT.

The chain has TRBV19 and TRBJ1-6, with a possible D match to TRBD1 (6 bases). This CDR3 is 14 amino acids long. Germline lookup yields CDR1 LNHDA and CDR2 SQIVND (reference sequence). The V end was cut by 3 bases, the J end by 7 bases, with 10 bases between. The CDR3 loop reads CASSISGTNSPLHF. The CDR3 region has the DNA TGTGCCAGTAGTATTTCCGGGACAAATTCACCCCTCCACTTT.

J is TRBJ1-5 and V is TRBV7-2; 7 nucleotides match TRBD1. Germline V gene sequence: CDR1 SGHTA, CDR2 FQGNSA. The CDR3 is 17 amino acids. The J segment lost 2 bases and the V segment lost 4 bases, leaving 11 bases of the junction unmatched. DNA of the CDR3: TGTGCCAGCAGCTCAGACAGGGCGTTGGGGGGCAATCAGCCCCAGCATTTT. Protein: CASSSDRALGGNQPQHF.

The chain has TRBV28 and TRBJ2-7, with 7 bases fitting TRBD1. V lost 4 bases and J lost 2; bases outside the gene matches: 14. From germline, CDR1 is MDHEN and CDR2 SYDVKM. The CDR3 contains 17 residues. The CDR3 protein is CASSSQHRGHFPYEQYV. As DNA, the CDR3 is TGTGCCAGCAGTTCTCAACATAGGGGGCACTTCCCCTACGAGCAGTACGTC.

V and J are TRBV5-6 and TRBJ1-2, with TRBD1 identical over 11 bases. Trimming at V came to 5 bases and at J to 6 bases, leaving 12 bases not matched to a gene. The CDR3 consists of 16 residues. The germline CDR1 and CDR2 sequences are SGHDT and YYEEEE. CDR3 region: CASSPGTGGKNDGYTF. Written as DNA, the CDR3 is TGTGCCAGCAGTCCCGGGACAGGGGGTAAGAATGATGGCTACACCTTC.

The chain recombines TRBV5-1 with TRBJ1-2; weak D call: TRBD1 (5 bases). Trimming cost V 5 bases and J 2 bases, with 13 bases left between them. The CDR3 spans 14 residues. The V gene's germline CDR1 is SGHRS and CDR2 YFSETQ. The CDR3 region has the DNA TGCGCCAGCAGTAGGGGAGGGGAGAACTATGGCTACACCTTC. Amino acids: CASSRGGENYGYTF. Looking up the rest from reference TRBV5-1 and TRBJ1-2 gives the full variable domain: KAGVTQTPRYLIKTRGQQVTLSCSPISGHRSVSWYQQTPGQGLQFLFEYFSETQRNKGNFPGRFSGRQFSNSRSEMNVSTLELGDSALYLCASSRGGENYGYTFGSGTRLTVV.

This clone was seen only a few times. The CDR3 spells CASSQASLTVGHSRTGELFF. In DNA, the CDR3 is TGCGCCAGCAGCCAAGCCTCTTTGACAGTCGGACATTCTCGAACCGGGGAGCTGTTTTTT. This chain uses TRBV4-1 with TRBJ2-2, with D perhaps TRBD1 (5 bases). This CDR3 has 20 amino acids. The ends were cut back, 1 base at V and 5 bases at J, with 26 bases in the middle. Germline V gives CDR1 MGHRA, CDR2 YSYEKL.

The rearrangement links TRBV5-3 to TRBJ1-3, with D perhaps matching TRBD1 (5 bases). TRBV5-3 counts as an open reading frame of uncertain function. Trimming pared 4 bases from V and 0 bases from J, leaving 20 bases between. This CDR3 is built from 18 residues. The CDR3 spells CARSDGSPQGTSGNTIYF. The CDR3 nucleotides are TGTGCCAGAAGCGACGGTTCCCCCCAGGGAACCTCTGGAAACACCATATATTTT.

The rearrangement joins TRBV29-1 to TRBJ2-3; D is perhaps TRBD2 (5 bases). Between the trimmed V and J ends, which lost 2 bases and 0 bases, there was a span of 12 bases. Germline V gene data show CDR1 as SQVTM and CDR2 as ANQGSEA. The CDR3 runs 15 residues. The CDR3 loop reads CSVETPGISTDTQYF. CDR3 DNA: TGCAGCGTTGAAACGCCGGGAATAAGCACAGATACGCAGTATTTT.

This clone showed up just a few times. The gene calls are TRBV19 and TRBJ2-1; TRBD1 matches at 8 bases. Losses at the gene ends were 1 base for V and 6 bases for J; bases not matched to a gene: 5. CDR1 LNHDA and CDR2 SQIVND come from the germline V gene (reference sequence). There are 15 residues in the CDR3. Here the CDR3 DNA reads TGTGCCAGTAGTATAGGTCCAGGGGGCTTCAATGAGCAGTTCTTC. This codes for CASSIGPGGFNEQFF.

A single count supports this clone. CDR3 in DNA: TGTGCCAGCAGCTTATCTGTGGCGGGAAGCTATGGCTACACCTTC. Protein product: CASSLSVAGSYGYTF. J is TRBJ1-2 and V is TRBV5-8, with D uncertain. The CDR3 is made up of 15 amino acids. Trimming stripped 2 bases from V and 4 bases from J, with 15 bases between. The germline CDR1 and CDR2 sequences are SGHTS and YDEGEE.

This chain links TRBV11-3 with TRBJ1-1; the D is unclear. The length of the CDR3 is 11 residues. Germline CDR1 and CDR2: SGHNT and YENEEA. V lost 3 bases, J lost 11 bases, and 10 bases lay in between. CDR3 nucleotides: TGTGCCAGCAGCTTGAAAACTGTCGCTTTCTTT. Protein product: CASSLKTVAFF.

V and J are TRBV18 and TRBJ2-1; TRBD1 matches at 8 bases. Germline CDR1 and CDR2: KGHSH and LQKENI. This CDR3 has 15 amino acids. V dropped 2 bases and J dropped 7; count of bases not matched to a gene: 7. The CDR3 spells CASSPETGAWNEQFF. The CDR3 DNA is TGTGCCAGCTCACCAGAGACAGGGGCGTGGAATGAGCAGTTCTTC.

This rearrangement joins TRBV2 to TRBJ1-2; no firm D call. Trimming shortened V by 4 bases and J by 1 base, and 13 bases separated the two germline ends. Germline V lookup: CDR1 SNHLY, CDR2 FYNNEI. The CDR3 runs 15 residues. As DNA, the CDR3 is TGTGCCAGCAGTGTTGTCGGCAGCGTTAACTATGGCTACACCTTC. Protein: CASSVVGSVNYGYTF.

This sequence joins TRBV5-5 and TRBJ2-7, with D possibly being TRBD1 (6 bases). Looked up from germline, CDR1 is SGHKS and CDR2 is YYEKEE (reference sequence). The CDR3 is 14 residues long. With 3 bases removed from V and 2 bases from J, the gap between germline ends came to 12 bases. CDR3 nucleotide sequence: TGTGCCAGCAGCTCGATACAGGGCACCTACGAGCAGTACTTC. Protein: CASSSIQGTYEQYF. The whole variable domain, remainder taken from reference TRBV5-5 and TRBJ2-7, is DAGVTQSPTHLIKTRGQQVTLRCSPISGHKSVSWYQQVLGQGPQFIFQYYEKEERGRGNFPDRFSARQFPNYSSELNVNALLLGDSALYLCASSSIQGTYEQYFGPGTRLTVT.

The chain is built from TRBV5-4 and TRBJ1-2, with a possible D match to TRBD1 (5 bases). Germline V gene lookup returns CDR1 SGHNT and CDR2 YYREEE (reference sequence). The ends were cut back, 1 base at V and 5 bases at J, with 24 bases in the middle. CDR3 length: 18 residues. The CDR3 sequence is CASSLPSGGTVPTYGYTF. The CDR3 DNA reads TGTGCCAGCAGCTTGCCCTCCGGGGGTACCGTTCCAACTTATGGCTACACCTTC. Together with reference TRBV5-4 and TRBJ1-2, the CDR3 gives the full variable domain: ETGVTQSPTHLIKTRGQQVTLRCSSQSGHNTVSWYQQALGQGPQFIFQYYREEENGRGNFPPRFSGLQFPNYSSELNVNALELDDSALYLCASSLPSGGTVPTYGYTFGSGTRLTVV.

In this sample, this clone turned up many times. The CDR3 spells CASSFPGLGYTF. CDR3 in DNA: TGTGCCAGCAGCTTTCCGGGGTTGGGCTACACCTTC. This chain links TRBV5-4 with TRBJ1-2, with unresolved D. V lost 2 bases and J 8 bases, leaving 10 bases between the germline ends. The CDR3 is 12 residues long. Germline CDR1 reads SGHNT; CDR2 reads YYREEE (reference sequence).

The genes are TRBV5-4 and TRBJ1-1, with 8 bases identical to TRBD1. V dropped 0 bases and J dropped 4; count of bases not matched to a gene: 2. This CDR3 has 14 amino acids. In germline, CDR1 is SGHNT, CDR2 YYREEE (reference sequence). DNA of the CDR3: TGTGCCAGCAGCTTGGCTCAGGGGGCCACTGAAGCTTTCTTT. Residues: CASSLAQGATEAFF.

CDR3 in amino acids: CASRPRTGAGEQFF. The CDR3 coding sequence is TGCGCCAGCAGACCCCGGACAGGGGCAGGTGAGCAGTTCTTC. The chain recombines TRBV5-1 with TRBJ2-1, with 9 bases lining up with TRBD1. This CDR3 spans 14 amino acids. Germline loops: CDR1 SGHRS, CDR2 YFSETQ. Germline trimming cut 5 bases from V and 9 bases from J; bases unmatched to any gene: 9.